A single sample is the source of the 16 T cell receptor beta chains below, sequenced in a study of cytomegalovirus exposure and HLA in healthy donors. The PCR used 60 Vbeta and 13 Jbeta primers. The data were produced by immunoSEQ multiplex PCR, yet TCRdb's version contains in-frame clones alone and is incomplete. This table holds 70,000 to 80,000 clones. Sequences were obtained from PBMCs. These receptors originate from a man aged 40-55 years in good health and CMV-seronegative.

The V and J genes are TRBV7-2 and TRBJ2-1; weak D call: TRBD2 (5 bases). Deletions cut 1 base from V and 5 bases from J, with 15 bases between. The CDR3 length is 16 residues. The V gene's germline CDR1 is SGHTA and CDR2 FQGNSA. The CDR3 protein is CASSLDREAADNEQFF. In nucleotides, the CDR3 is TGTGCCAGCAGCTTAGACCGGGAAGCTGCTGACAATGAGCAGTTCTTC.

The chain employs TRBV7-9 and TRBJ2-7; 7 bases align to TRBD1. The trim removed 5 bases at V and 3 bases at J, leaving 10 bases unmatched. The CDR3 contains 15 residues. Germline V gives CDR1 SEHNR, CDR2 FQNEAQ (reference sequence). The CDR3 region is CASSRGGQSFYEQYF. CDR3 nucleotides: TGTGCCAGCAGCCGAGGGGGACAGTCATTCTACGAGCAGTACTTC.

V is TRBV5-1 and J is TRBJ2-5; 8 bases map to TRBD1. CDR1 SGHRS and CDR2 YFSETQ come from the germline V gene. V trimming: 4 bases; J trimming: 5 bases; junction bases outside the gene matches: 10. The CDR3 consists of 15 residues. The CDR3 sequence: CASSGRQGSGETQYF. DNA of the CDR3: TGCGCCAGCAGCGGAAGACAGGGGTCAGGGGAGACCCAGTACTTC.

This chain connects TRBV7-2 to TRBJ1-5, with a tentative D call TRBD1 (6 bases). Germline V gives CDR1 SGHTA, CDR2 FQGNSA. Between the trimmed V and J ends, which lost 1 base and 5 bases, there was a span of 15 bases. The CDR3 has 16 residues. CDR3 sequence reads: CASSLDGGRNHQPQHF. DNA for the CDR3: TGTGCCAGCAGCTTAGATGGGGGCAGGAACCATCAGCCCCAGCATTTT.

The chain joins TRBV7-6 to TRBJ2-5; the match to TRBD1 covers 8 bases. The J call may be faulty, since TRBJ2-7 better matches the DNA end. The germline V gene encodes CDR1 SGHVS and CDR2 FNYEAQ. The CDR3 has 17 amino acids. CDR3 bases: TGTGCCAGCAGCTGGACCGGGACAGGAGGGAGTTTGGACGAGCAGTACTTC. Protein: CASSWTGTGGSLDEQYF.

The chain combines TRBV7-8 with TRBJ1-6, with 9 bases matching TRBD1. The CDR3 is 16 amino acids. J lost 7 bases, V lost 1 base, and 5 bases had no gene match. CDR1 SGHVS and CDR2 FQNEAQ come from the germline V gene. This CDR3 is CASSLGSDRGNSPLHF. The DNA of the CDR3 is TGTGCCAGCAGCTTAGGGAGCGACAGGGGGAATTCACCCCTCCACTTT.

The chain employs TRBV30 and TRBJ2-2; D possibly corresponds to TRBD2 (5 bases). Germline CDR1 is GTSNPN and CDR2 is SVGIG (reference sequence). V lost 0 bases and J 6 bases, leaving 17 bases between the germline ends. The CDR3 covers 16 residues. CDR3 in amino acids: CAWSVLRRAAAGELFF. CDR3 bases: TGTGCCTGGAGTGTACTGAGAAGGGCAGCGGCCGGGGAGCTGTTTTTT.

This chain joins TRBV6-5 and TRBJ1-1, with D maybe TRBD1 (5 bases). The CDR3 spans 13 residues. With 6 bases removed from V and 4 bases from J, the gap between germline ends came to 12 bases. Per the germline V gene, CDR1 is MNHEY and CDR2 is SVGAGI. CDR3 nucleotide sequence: TGTGCCAGCAGCTCCGGACAAATCACTGAAGCTTTCTTT. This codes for CASSSGQITEAFF.

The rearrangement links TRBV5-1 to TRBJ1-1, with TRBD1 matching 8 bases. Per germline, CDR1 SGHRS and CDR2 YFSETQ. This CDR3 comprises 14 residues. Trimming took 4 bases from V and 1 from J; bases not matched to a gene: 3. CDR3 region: CASSVGTGNTEAFF. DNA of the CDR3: TGCGCCAGCAGCGTAGGGACAGGGAACACTGAAGCTTTCTTT.

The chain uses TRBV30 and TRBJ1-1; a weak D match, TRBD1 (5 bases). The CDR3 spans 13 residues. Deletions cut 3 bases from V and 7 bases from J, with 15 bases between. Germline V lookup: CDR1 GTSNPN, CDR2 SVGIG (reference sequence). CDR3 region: CAWRGLGSHEAFF. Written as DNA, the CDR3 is TGTGCCTGGAGGGGACTCGGTTCACATGAAGCTTTCTTT.

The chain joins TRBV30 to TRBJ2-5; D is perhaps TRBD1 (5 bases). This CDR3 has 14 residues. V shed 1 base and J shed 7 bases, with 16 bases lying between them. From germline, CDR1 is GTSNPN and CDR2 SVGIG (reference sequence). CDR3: CAWSASRGAGTQYF. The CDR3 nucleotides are TGTGCCTGGAGTGCCTCAAGGGGCGCAGGGACCCAGTACTTC. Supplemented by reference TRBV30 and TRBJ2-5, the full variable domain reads SQTIHQWPATLVQPVGSPLSLECTVEGTSNPNLYWYRQAAGRGLQLLFYSVGIGQISSEVPQNLSASRPQDRQFILSSKKLLLSDSGFYLCAWSASRGAGTQYFGPGTRLLVL.

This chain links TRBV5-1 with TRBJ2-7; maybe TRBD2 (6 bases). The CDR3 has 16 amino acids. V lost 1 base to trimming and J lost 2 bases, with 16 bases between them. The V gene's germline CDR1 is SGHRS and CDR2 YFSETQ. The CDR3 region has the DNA TGCGCCAGCAGCTTGATGGGGGGTGGTGCCACCTACGAGCAGTACTTC. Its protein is CASSLMGGGATYEQYF.

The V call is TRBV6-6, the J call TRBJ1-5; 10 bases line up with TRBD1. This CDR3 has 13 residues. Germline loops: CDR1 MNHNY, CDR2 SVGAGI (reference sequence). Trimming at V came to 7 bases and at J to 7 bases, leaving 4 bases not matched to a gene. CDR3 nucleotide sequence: TGTGCCAGCAAGGACAGGGGGGGCCAGCCCCAGCATTTT. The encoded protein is CASKDRGGQPQHF.

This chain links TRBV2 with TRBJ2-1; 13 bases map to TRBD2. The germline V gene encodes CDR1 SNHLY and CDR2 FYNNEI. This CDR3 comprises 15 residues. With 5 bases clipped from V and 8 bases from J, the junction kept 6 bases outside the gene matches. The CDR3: CASSPPGLAGYEQFF. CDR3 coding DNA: TGTGCCAGCAGTCCGCCGGGACTAGCGGGGTATGAGCAGTTCTTC. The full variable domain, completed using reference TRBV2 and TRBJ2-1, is EPEVTQTPSHQVTQMGQEVILRCVPISNHLYFYWYRQILGQKVEFLVSFYNNEISEKSEIFDDQFSVERPDGSNFTLKIRSTKLEDSAMYFCASSPPGLAGYEQFFGPGTRLTVL.

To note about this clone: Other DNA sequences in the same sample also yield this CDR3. CDR3 protein: CASSRGSTTPYEQYF. In DNA, the CDR3 is TGTGCCAGCAGTCGGGGGTCGACTACTCCCTACGAGCAGTACTTC. The chain couples TRBV6-5 to TRBJ2-7, with TRBD2 as a possible D gene (6 bases). The V gene's germline CDR1 is MNHEY and CDR2 SVGAGI. Trimming stripped 5 bases from V and 2 bases from J, with 16 bases between. The CDR3 is made up of 15 amino acids.

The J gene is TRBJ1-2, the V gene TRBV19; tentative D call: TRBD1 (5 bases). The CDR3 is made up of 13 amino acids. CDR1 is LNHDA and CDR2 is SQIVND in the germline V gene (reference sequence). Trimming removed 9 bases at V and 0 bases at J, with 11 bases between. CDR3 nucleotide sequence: TGTGCCAGCCAGCAAGGGGCTAACTATGGCTACACCTTC. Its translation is CASQQGANYGYTF.